The entry below gives a single T cell receptor (beta chain) sequence along with its context. The antigen is unknown. This sample is drawn from a study of cytomegalovirus exposure and HLA in healthy donors. The CDR3 is 15 amino acids. Germline CDR1 reads LNHNV; CDR2 reads YYDKDF (reference sequence). The V and J ends lost 2 bases and 2 bases respectively, with 10 bases between them. 60 Vbeta and 13 Jbeta primers were used in PCR. Profiled with immunoSEQ multiplex PCR; TCRdb holds only in-frame clones, not every one. The table has over 110,000 clones, 70% to 80% seen once. Whole-study results and caveats: By a later analysis, the bulk of CMV-associated TCR beta chains appeared HLA-restricted. Many donors carried some public TCRs, although rarity characterized most TCR sequences. Several of the most significant clusters appeared linked to common viral pathogens, based on a later analysis. One variant, a missense change in DCLRE1C, was linked in a later analysis to TCR beta V- and J-gene trimming.

The chain links TRBV15 to TRBJ2-1; D may be TRBD2 (7 bases). The clonotype was recovered from a woman in her forties in good health and CMV-seropositive. Sequenced: PBMCs. The DNA of the CDR3 is TGTGCCACCAGCAGAACGGGGGGCACCTACAATGAGCAGTTCTTC. Protein product: CATSRTGGTYNEQFF.